This T cell receptor beta chain was observed in a study of human T cells and chemical hapten exposure (TCRdb year 2021). Study-level background: For sensitization, 2% DPC in acetone was applied to a roughly 2 cm by roughly 2 cm area of upper inner arm skin. Approximately 28 alopecia patients provided blood for TCR sequencing at one to four time points (pre-sensitization, 2, 6 and 24 weeks). Blood was sampled from patients pre-sensitization (week 0) and at 2, 6 and about 24 weeks after DPC sensitization. Peripheral blood TCR repertoire changes were tracked in vivo in alopecia patients during primary and secondary sensitization to the hapten diphenylcyclopropenone (DPC). Throughout the approximately 25-week study period, patients were also given weekly therapeutic DPC doses on the scalp. Libraries were combined into a pool for sequencing, and differences in TCR yield between samples came mainly from small differences in library volumes within the pool. Patch testing was done on the upper back using Finn chambers containing 0.01% DPC, and results were scored after 6 days according to International Contact Dermatitis Research Group standards. Alopecia areata with under or over 50% scalp involvement, alopecia totalis and alopecia universalis were represented in the patient cohort, which was mostly female. Beyond this particular receptor, the publication reports: Alopecia, a presumed autoimmune disease, was present in all patients, so the immune response of the patients might differ from that of healthy individuals. A positive correlation was found between the number of PT1 expanded TCRs and patch test score, with significance reached at thresholds 8, 16 and 32 but not 4. After repeated subsampling, the strength of the expansion versus patch-test correlation and the threshold at which it became significant changed. No change with DPC sensitization was found in the number of TCRs above 1 in 1000 frequency, and no evidence of global repertoire structure alterations was found. Compared with pre-sensitization or healthy control sets, expanded TCRs formed significantly more large CDR3 similarity clusters, which is consistent with antigen-driven responses.

According to the study, the label for this sample's time point signals: pre-sensitization, week 0. The treatment or condition label here, explained by the study, means: therapeutic diphenylcyclopropenone sensitization with weekly scalp DPC. At each patch-test visit, blood was drawn before the patch test was applied. To be eligible, patients had to be aged 18 to 70, diagnosed with alopecia and judged suitable for DPC therapy, while pregnant patients were excluded. Total RNA was extracted from unfractionated whole blood collected in Tempus Blood RNA tubes. Library creation used RACE. Sequencing took place on a NextSeq 500. During library preparation, unique molecular identifiers were attached to individual cDNA molecules so that TCRs could be counted quantitatively and reproducibly. For every blood RNA sample, sequencing covered both the TCR alpha and TCR beta chains. The original methods were these. Samples had a median of about 96,000 TCRs, with a range from roughly 20,000 to 700,000. V, J and CDR3 annotation of the TCR reads was carried out using the Decombinator software suite. For PS versus PT1 abundance plots, all samples were subsampled to the same number of TCRs (28,000). TCRs were defined as expanded if absent before sensitization and observed at least eight times at the 2-week time point. TCRdb reprocessing: public reads trimmed at Q25 with fastp, clones called with MiXCR, in-frame beta chains kept. Every distinct CDR3 protein forms one entry, paired with its most common genes and DNA. TCRdb, rather than the study authors, made the V and J calls. For this sample the table gives 80,000 to 95,000 distinct CDR3 sequences, of which 9.6% were detected only once. Around 3.6% of the sample is taken by the ten largest.

V is pruned by 7 bases and J by 2 bases, leaving 7 bases of the junction without a gene match. The CDR1 and CDR2 encoded by the germline V gene are SQVTM and ANQGSEA. Counted from cysteine to phenylalanine, this CDR3 has 14 amino acids. The only DNA kept is the CDR3, 42 bases in frame from the first base. This clonotype was found many times. The antigen it recognizes is unknown. Base qualities are not at hand, and no much larger clone is one base apart. The chain was built from TRBV29-1 and TRBJ2-5; 10 bases in the middle match TRBD2. The clonotype comes from a woman aged 40 to 50 with alopecia areata. Some clones in this sample may be carry-over from other donors' samples. The sequencing here drew on whole blood, taken in connection with sensitization to the hapten diphenylcyclopropenone (DPC). The CDR3 amino acid sequence is: CSAGGTSVQETQYF. The DNA sequence reads TGCAGCGCCGGAGGGACTAGCGTTCAAGAGACCCAGTACTTC.